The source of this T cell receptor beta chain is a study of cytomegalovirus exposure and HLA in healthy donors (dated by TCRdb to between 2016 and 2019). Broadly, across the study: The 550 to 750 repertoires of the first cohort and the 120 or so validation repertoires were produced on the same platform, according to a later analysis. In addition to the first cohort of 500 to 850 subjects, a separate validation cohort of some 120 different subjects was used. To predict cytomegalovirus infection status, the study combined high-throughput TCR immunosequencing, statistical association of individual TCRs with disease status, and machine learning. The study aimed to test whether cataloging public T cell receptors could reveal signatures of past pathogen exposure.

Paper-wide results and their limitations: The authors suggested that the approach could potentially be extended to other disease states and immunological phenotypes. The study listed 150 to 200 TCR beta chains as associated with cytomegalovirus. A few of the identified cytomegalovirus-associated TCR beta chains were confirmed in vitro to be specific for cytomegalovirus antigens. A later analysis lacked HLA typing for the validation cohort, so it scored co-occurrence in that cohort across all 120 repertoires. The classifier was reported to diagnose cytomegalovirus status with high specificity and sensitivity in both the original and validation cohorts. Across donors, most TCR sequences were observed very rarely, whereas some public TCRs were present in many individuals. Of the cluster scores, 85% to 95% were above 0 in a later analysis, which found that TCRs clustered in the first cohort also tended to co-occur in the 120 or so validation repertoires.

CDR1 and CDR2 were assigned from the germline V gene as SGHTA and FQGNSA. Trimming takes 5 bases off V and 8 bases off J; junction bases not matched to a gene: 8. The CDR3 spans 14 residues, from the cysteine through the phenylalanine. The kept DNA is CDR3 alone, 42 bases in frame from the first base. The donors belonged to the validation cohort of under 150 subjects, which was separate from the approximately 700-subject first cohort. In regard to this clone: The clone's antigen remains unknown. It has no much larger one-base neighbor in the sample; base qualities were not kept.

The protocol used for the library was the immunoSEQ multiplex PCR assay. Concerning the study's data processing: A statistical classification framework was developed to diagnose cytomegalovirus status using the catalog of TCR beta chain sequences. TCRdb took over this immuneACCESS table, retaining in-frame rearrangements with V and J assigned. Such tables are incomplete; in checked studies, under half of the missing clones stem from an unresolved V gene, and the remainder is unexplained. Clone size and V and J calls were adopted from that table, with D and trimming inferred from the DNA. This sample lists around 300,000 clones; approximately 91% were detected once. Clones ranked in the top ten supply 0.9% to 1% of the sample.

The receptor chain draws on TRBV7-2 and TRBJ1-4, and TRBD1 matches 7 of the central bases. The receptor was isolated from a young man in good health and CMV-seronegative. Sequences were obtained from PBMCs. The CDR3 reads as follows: CASSLKGQREKLFF. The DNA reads TGTGCCAGCAGCCTAAAGGGACAGCGGGAAAAACTGTTTTTT.